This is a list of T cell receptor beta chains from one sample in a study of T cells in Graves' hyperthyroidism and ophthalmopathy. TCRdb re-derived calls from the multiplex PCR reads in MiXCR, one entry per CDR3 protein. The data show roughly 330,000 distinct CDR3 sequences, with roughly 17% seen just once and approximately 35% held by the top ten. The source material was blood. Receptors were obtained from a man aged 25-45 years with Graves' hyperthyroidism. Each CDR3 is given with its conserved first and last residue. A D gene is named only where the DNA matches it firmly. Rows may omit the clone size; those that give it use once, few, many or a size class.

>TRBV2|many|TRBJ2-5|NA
TGTGCCAGCAGATATCAAGAGACCCAGTACTTC
CASRYQETQYF
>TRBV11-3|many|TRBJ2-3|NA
TGTGCCAGCAGCCCGCGGACCCTCAATACGCAGTATTTT
CASSPRTLNTQYF
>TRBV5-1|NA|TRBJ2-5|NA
TGCGCCAGCTCCACAGGGCCGGGGGGAGAGACCCAGTACTTC
CASSTGPGGETQYF
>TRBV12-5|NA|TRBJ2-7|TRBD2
TGTGCTAGTGGTTTGGTACTGGGGGCCGGACTAGCGGGAGCTCGTGAGCAGTACTTC
CASGLVLGAGLAGAREQYF
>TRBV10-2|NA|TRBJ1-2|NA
TGCGCCAGCAGTGATGCGGATGGCTACACCTTC
CASSDADGYTF
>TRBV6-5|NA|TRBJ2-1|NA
TGTGCCAGCAGTTACTTCAATGAGCAGTTCTTC
CASSYFNEQFF
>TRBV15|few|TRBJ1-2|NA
TGTGCCACCAGCAGAGGAACCCGGGCCCAGGCGGGCTACACCTTC
CATSRGTRAQAGYTF
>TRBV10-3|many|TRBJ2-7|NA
TGTGCCATCAGTGAGTCATACACCTACGAGCAGTACTTC
CAISESYTYEQYF
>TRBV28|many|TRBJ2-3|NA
TGTGCCAGCAGCATCTCTAAGACAGATACGCAGTATTTT
CASSISKTDTQYF
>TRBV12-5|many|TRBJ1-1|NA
TGTGCTAGTAAACCGGGAGGGGCTGAAGCTTTCTTT
CASKPGGAEAFF
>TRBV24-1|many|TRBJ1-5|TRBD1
TGTGCCACCAACAGGGGCGACAATCAGCCCCAGCATTTT
CATNRGDNQPQHF
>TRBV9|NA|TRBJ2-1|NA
TGTGCCAGCAGCGTCACGGGAGACGGGGACAATGAGCAGTTCTTC
CASSVTGDGDNEQFF
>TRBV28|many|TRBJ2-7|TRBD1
TGTGCCAGCAGTTTTATAATCGCTTGGGGCAGGGGGATCAACGAGCAGTACTTC
CASSFIIAWGRGINEQYF
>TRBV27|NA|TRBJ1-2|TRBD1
TGTGCCAGCAGTTTATCGAAGGACAGGGGTCCTAACTACACCTTC
CASSLSKDRGPNYTF
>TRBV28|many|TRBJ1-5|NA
TGTGCCAGCAGACCCGGGGGCGCCGATCAGCCCCAGCATTTT
CASRPGGADQPQHF
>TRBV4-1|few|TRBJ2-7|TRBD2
TGCGCCAGCAGCCGGTTCAGCGGGAGAAGCGAGCAGTACTTC
CASSRFSGRSEQYF
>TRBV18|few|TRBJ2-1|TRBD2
TGTGCCAGCTCACCCGGACTAGCGGGAGGTTGGGAGCAGTTCTTC
CASSPGLAGGWEQFF
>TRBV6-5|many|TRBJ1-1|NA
TGTGCCAGCAGTTACTCGAGAGGGGATGCTTTCTTT
CASSYSRGDAFF
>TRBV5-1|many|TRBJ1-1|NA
TGCGCCTTCCAGAGGGGCACTGAAGCTTTCTTT
CAFQRGTEAFF
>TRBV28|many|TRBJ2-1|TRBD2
TGTGCCAGCAGGGGGGGACTAGCGGGGCACAATGAGCAGTTCTTC
CASRGGLAGHNEQFF
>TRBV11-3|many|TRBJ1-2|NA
TGTGCCAGCAGCTTTCCCGCGGCCCGGGGTGAGGGTTCCTATGGCTACACCTTC
CASSFPAARGEGSYGYTF
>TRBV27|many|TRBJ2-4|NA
TGTGCCAGCAGTTTGAGGGAAGGGGACATTCAGTACTTC
CASSLREGDIQYF
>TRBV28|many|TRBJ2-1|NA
TGTGCCAGCGGGTCTTATTCAGACAGGAACAATGAGCAGTTCTTC
CASGSYSDRNNEQFF
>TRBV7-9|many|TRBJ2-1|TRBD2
TGTGCCAGCAGCCCCTCAGGACTAGCGGGCAATGAGCAGTTCTTC
CASSPSGLAGNEQFF
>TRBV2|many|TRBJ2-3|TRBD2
TGTGCCACCGACGGGTCTAGCGGGACAGATACGCAGTATTTT
CATDGSSGTDTQYF
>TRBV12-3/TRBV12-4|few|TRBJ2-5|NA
TGTGCCAGCAGTTTAGCGTCCGTGCGGGAGACCCAGTACTTC
CASSLASVRETQYF
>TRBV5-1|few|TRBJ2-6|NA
TGCGCCAGCAGCTTTACAGTCTCTGGGGCCAACGTCCTGACTTTC
CASSFTVSGANVLTF
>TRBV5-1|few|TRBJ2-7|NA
TGCGCCAGCAGCCCAGGGACAAGTTACGAGCTGTACTTC
CASSPGTSYELYF
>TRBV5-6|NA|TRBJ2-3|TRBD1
TGTGCCAGCAGCAGAGACAGGGTGACGCAGTATTTT
CASSRDRVTQYF
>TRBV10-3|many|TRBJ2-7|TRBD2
TGTGCCATCAGTGAGCAGCGGGAGACTGACGAGCAGTACTTC
CAISEQRETDEQYF
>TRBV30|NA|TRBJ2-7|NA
TGTGCCTGGAGTGGACAGGACTCCTCCTACGAGCAGTACTTC
CAWSGQDSSYEQYF
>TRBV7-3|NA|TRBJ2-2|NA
TGTGCCAGCAGCCCCATTGCGGGAAACGGGGAGCTGTTTTTT
CASSPIAGNGELFF
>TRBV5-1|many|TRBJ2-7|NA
TGCGCCAGCAGGCGGGACAGCAGTGCCTACGAGCAGTACTTC
CASRRDSSAYEQYF
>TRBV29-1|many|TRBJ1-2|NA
TGCAGCGTTGGAGAGGGAGACTATGGCTACACCTTC
CSVGEGDYGYTF
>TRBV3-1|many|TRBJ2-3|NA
TGTGCCAGCAGCCATGGGGATACGCAGTATTTT
CASSHGDTQYF
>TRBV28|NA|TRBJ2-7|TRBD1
TGTGCCAGCAGTTTAGGACAGGGGGCTCACGAGCAGTACTTC
CASSLGQGAHEQYF
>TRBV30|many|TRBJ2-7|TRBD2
TGTGCCTGGAGTGAGGGACTAGCGGACCCGGAAGAGCAGTACTTC
CAWSEGLADPEEQYF
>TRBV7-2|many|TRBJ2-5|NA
TGTGCCAGCAGCAATCAGGGAGGAGCCGGAGAGACCCAGTACTTC
CASSNQGGAGETQYF
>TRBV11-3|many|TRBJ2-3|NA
TGTGCCAGCAGCTTAGTAGCGGCTGCGCAGTATTTT
CASSLVAAAQYF
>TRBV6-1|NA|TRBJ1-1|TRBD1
TGTGCCAGCACGGGACAGGGACTGACTGAAGCTTTCTTT
CASTGQGLTEAFF
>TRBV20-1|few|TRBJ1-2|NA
TGCAGTGCCGCGGACAGCTATGGCTACACCTTC
CSAADSYGYTF
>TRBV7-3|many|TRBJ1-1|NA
TGTGCCAGCAGCTTAACGGGCACGACTGAAGCTTTCTTT
CASSLTGTTEAFF
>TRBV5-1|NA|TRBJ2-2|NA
TGCGCCAGCAGCCTACAACAGAATAGGAACACCGGGGAGCTGTTTTTT
CASSLQQNRNTGELFF
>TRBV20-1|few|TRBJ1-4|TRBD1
TGCAGTACTCGACAGGGGTTCGGCGAAAAACTGTTTTTT
CSTRQGFGEKLFF
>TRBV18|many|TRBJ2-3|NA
TGTGCCAGCTCACCGGTACAGGGAAGGGCGGATACGCAGTATTTT
CASSPVQGRADTQYF
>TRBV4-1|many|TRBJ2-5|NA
TGCGCCAGCAGCCTCTTTGGCACCCGGAGACAAGAGACCCAGTACTTC
CASSLFGTRRQETQYF
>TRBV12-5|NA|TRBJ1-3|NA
TGTGCTAGTGGTTTGGTACTGGGGGTGCCTGGAAACACCATATATTTT
CASGLVLGVPGNTIYF
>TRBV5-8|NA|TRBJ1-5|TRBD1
TGTGCCAGCAGCACCCGGGACAGGGGTCAGCCCCAGCATTTT
CASSTRDRGQPQHF
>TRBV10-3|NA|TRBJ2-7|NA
TGTGCCATCAGTGACAGATTTAGGTACGAGCAGTACTTC
CAISDRFRYEQYF
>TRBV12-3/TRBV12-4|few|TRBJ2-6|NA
TGTGCCAGCAGTCCGAGGGATTTTTTAGCCAACGTCCTGACTTTC
CASSPRDFLANVLTF
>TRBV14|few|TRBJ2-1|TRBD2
TGTGCCAGCAGCCCGCTTTCTAGCGGCTCCTACAATGAGCAGTTCTTC
CASSPLSSGSYNEQFF
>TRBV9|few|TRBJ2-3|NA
TGTGCCAGCAGCTTAGAGCCGGTTTCGGATACGCAGTATTTT
CASSLEPVSDTQYF
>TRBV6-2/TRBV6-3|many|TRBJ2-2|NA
TGTGCCAGCAGTTACTCGAGATTTCCAGGGACGGCCGGGGAGCTGTTTTTT
CASSYSRFPGTAGELFF